This T cell receptor (beta chain) comes out of a study of type 1 and type 2 diabetes patients. Overall study findings and caveats: V and J gene usage correlated at around 0.97 between type 2 diabetes and control samples.

The CDR3 is made up of 12 amino acids. The V gene lost 2 bases and the J gene lost 8 bases, with 10 bases spanning the gap. Germline lookup yields CDR1 GTSNPN and CDR2 SVGIG (reference sequence). This clonotype appeared a single time. Its cognate antigen is unknown. Peripheral blood, about 9.7 milliliters per participant, was collected. PCR was run on genomic DNA. The TCR beta CDR3 region was amplified using 30 forward and 13 reverse primers. From the multiplex PCR reads, TCRdb called clonotypes with MiXCR, one entry per CDR3 protein. In the table there are around 300,000 distinct CDR3 sequences, more than 45% of which are singletons.

Sequenced material: peripheral blood mononuclear cells (PBMCs). The V gene is TRBV30, the J gene TRBJ2-1, with no clear D. The clonotype was recovered from a man between 18 and 35 years old with type 2 diabetes. The CDR3 region is CAWSPRRDEQFF. CDR3 coding DNA: TGTGCCTGGAGTCCTCGAAGGGATGAGCAGTTCTTC. Filled out from reference TRBV30 and TRBJ2-1, the complete variable domain reads SQTIHQWPATLVQPVGSPLSLECTVEGTSNPNLYWYRQAAGRGLQLLFYSVGIGQISSEVPQNLSASRPQDRQFILSSKKLLLSDSGFYLCAWSPRRDEQFFGPGTRLTVL.